Listed here are 15 T cell receptor beta chains from one sample, sequenced in a study of cytomegalovirus exposure and HLA in healthy donors. The study ran its PCR with 60 Vbeta and 13 Jbeta primers. Generated by immunoSEQ multiplex PCR, the TCRdb table keeps only in-frame clones and is missing some. The top ten clones hold 1.5% to 2% of a sample with 150,000 to 200,000 clones, roughly 86% of them seen once. Sequencing used PBMCs. The receptors originated from a young woman in good health and CMV-seronegative.

The chain combines TRBV7-8 with TRBJ1-5; TRBD1 is a possible D gene (6 bases). Germline V gene sequence: CDR1 SGHVS, CDR2 FQNEAQ. The CDR3 is made up of 13 amino acids. V was clipped by 3 bases and J by 7 bases, with 10 bases between them. DNA of the CDR3: TGTGCCAGCAGCTTCCAGGGGCAACAGCCCCAGCATTTT. The encoded protein is CASSFQGQQPQHF. Looking up the rest from reference TRBV7-8 and TRBJ1-5 gives the full variable domain: GAGVSQSPRYKVAKRGQDVALRCDPISGHVSLFWYQQALGQGPEFLTYFQNEAQLDKSGLPSDRFFAERPEGSVSTLKIQRTQQEDSAVYLCASSFQGQQPQHFGDGTRLSIL.

The V call is TRBV28, the J call TRBJ2-6, with a weak D call TRBD1 (6 bases). This CDR3 spans 16 amino acids. Germline V gene sequence: CDR1 MDHEN, CDR2 SYDVKM. Between the trimmed V and J ends, which lost 6 bases and 0 bases, there was a span of 12 bases. The CDR3 sequence is CASSGPQGSGANVLTF. The CDR3 region has the DNA TGTGCCAGCAGCGGCCCACAGGGCTCTGGGGCCAACGTCCTGACTTTC.

V gene TRBV10-3 combines with J gene TRBJ1-2, with TRBD1 matching 11 bases. Germline lookup yields CDR1 ENHRY and CDR2 SYGVKD. J gave up 8 bases and V 0 bases, and 8 bases lay outside the gene matches. The CDR3 has 16 amino acids. CDR3 sequence (DNA): TGTGCCATCAGTGAGTCGAGGGGACAGGGGGGGGACGGCTACACCTTC. This translates into CAISESRGQGGDGYTF.

The rearrangement joins TRBV7-2 to TRBJ2-7; D unclear. The CDR3 has 16 amino acids. V was shortened by 4 bases and J by 5 bases, with 21 bases between the two germline ends. The germline CDR1 and CDR2 sequences are SGHTA and FQGNSA. CDR3 protein: CASSSTPPRAHHEQYF. In nucleotides, the CDR3 is TGTGCCAGCAGCTCTACCCCCCCGCGTGCCCACCACGAGCAGTACTTC. The full variable domain, in which reference TRBV7-2 and TRBJ2-7 provide the parts outside the CDR3, is GAGVSQSPSNKVTEKGKDVELRCDPISGHTALYWYRQSLGQGLEFLIYFQGNSAPDKSGLPSDRFSAERTGGSVSTLTIQRTQQEDSAVYLCASSSTPPRAHHEQYFGPGTRLTVT.

The rearrangement links TRBV5-4 to TRBJ1-2, with 9 bases matching TRBD1. V was pared by 4 bases and J by 5 bases, with 3 bases of the junction left unmatched. Germline-derived CDR1 and CDR2 are SGHNT and YYREEE (reference sequence). There are 13 residues in the CDR3. The CDR3 DNA sequence: TGTGCCAGCAGCCCCGGACAGGGGTATGGCTACACCTTC. Encoded protein: CASSPGQGYGYTF. The complete variable domain, with remaining parts taken from reference TRBV5-4 and TRBJ1-2, reads ETGVTQSPTHLIKTRGQQVTLRCSSQSGHNTVSWYQQALGQGPQFIFQYYREEENGRGNFPPRFSGLQFPNYSSELNVNALELDDSALYLCASSPGQGYGYTFGSGTRLTVV.

V and J are TRBV6-1 and TRBJ1-3, with D possibly TRBD1 on 5 matching bases. Germline V gene lookup returns CDR1 MNHNS and CDR2 SASEGT. The CDR3 is 14 residues long. Between the trimmed V and J ends, which lost 7 bases and 2 bases, there was a span of 12 bases. CDR3 in amino acids: CASKRQNPGNTIYF. CDR3 DNA: TGTGCCAGCAAGAGACAGAACCCTGGAAACACCATATATTTT.

The chain has TRBV19 and TRBJ2-7; 7 positions match TRBD2. Germline CDR1 and CDR2: LNHDA and SQIVND (reference sequence). V shed 3 bases and J 3 bases; nucleotides not matched to a gene: 8. This CDR3 comprises 15 residues. The CDR3 loop reads CASSMAASGGYEQYF. DNA of the CDR3: TGTGCCAGTAGTATGGCTGCTAGCGGCGGCTACGAGCAGTACTTC.

The chain has TRBV19 and TRBJ2-2, with a weak D call TRBD1 (5 bases). Deletions cut 4 bases from V and 5 bases from J, with 14 bases between. This CDR3 spans 15 amino acids. Per germline, CDR1 LNHDA and CDR2 SQIVND (reference sequence). The DNA of the CDR3 is TGTGCCAGTAGTACGGAGTTAAGGGGAACCGGGGAGCTGTTTTTT. This encodes CASSTELRGTGELFF.

V is TRBV5-1 and J is TRBJ1-4; D unclear. Trimming removed 0 bases at V and 2 bases at J, with 8 bases between. This CDR3 contains 15 residues. Germline CDR1 reads SGHRS; CDR2 reads YFSETQ. CDR3 bases: TGCGCCAGCAGCTTGGCAACAGCCACTAATGAAAAACTGTTTTTT. Amino acids: CASSLATATNEKLFF.

Concerning this clone itself: Germline is not matched at one junction end, which may reflect a read error. CDR3 nucleotides: TGTTCCAGCAGCTTATACATGAACACTGAAGCTTTCTTT. Protein product: CSSSLYMNTEAFF. The chain combines TRBV7-9 with TRBJ1-1; the D is unclear. The CDR3 contains 13 residues. Per germline, CDR1 SEHNR and CDR2 FQNEAQ (reference sequence).

The genes are TRBV6-5 and TRBJ2-2, with TRBD2 matching 8 bases. The CDR3 is made up of 15 amino acids. Germline values: CDR1 MNHEY, CDR2 SVGAGI. V lost 10 bases and J lost 4; bases outside the gene matches: 11. CDR3 amino acids: CAISGGLSGTGELFF. CDR3 DNA sequence: TGTGCCATTTCGGGGGGGCTCTCGGGCACCGGGGAGCTGTTTTTT.

The chain recombines TRBV6-4 with TRBJ2-6; D is uncertain. CDR3 size: 16 residues. Germline V CDR1 and CDR2: MRHNA, SNTAGT. V was shortened by 5 bases and J by 1 base, with 12 bases between the two germline ends. The CDR3 loop reads CASSHNPSSGANVLTF. The CDR3 nucleotides read TGTGCCAGCAGTCACAACCCGTCATCTGGGGCCAACGTCCTGACTTTC.

The rearrangement uses TRBV29-1 and TRBJ1-5; TRBD1 matches 7 bases. The CDR3 loop spans 13 amino acids. Germline V CDR1 and CDR2: SQVTM, ANQGSEA. V trimming: 7 bases; J trimming: 4 bases; junction bases outside the gene matches: 7. The DNA of the CDR3 is TGCAGCGGCCCGGGACAGTGTAATCAGCCCCAGCATTTT. Translated: CSGPGQCNQPQHF. Together with reference TRBV29-1 and TRBJ1-5, the CDR3 gives the full variable domain: SAVISQKPSRDICQRGTSLTIQCQVDSQVTMMFWYRQQPGQSLTLIATANQGSEATYESGFVIDKFPISRPNLTFSTLTVSNMSPEDSSIYLCSGPGQCNQPQHFGDGTRLSIL.

The chain employs TRBV7-2 and TRBJ2-1, with 13 bases matching TRBD2. From germline, CDR1 is SGHTA and CDR2 FQGNSA. This CDR3 spans 14 amino acids. Trimming at V came to 6 bases and at J to 14 bases, leaving 10 bases not matched to a gene. The CDR3 sequence: CASSFGLAGDREFF. In DNA, the CDR3 is TGTGCCAGCAGTTTCGGACTAGCGGGGGACCGCGAGTTCTTC.

This chain uses TRBV27 with TRBJ1-6; TRBD1 matches at 8 bases. This CDR3 has 15 amino acids. Per germline, CDR1 MNHEY and CDR2 SMNVEV (reference sequence). J was trimmed by 7 bases and V by 6 bases; bases with no gene match: 8. CDR3 region: CASSLNRGANSPLHF. The CDR3 nucleotides are TGTGCCAGCAGCCTAAACAGGGGGGCAAATTCACCCCTCCACTTT.